The clone carrying this T cell receptor (beta chain) showed up just a few times. The antigen is unknown. A junction end diverges from the germline sequence, so it may reflect a read error. The entry originates in a study of regulatory T cells in long-lasting Graves disease. Study at large: Positivity for TSH receptor antibodies plus over 5 years of antithyroid drugs meant persistent Graves' disease.

Study outcomes and limitations: More public clonotypes were shared by persistent patients (under 3,000) than by new patients (more than 950).

Library construction for TCR beta used iRepertoire HTBI primers and Arm-PCR of CDR3 regions. TCRdb used MiXCR to reprocess the multiplex PCR reads, holding one entry per CDR3 protein. The data contain about 400,000 distinct CDR3 sequences, about 20% of them singletons. As for time point: persistent/refractory GD, antithyroid drugs over 5 years with positive TRAb. TCR sequences were obtained from RNA taken from PBMCs. The CDR3 totals 12 residues. Germline lookup yields CDR1 DFQATT and CDR2 SNEGSKA (reference sequence). The sequence was obtained from a female donor with Graves disease. The sample consisted of peripheral blood mononuclear cells (PBMCs), taken when the disease was refractory, from a patient treated with antithyroid drugs. The chain recombines TRBV20-1 with TRBJ2-7, with D perhaps being TRBD1 or TRBD2 (5 bases each). The CDR3, as DNA: TGCAGTGCTAGTGTCCCGGGACCCGAGGTAGGCTTC. Translated: CSASVPGPEVGF.